This is a list of T cell receptor beta chains from one sample in a study of T cell responses to AZD1222 COVID-19 vaccine. Sequencing was performed with immunoSEQ multiplex PCR; in TCRdb, only in-frame clones are kept and a portion is missing. The data show under 130,000 clones, around 89% seen once. Sequencing was performed on peripheral blood, taken on day 0 of AZD1222 vaccination. All receptors come from an adult in good health. The CDR3 runs from the conserved cysteine through the conserved F or W. The order of the fields is D gene, V gene, clone size, J gene, CDR3 protein, CDR3 DNA. The D gene is left open where the match is weak. Clone size is given for some rows only: seen once, a few or many times, or a class if the clone is expanded.

TRBD2	TRBV9	-	TRBJ2-2	CASSVSLAGGENTGELFF	TGTGCCAGCAGCGTATCCTTAGCGGGGGGCGAGAACACCGGGGAGCTGTTTTTT
TRBD1	TRBV7-9	-	TRBJ1-2	CASSLRSSGGENGYTF	TGTGCCAGCAGCTTACGTTCGTCAGGGGGCGAGAATGGCTACACCTTC
-	TRBV2	-	TRBJ2-3	CASSNTVDTQYF	TGTGCCAGCAGCAATACCGTCGATACGCAGTATTTT
-	TRBV28	-	TRBJ2-5	CASSLVQETQYF	TGTGCCAGCAGTTTGGTCCAAGAGACCCAGTACTTC
-	TRBV6-5	-	TRBJ2-2	CASSLRGAGRTGELFF	TGTGCCAGCAGTTTACGAGGGGCGGGAAGGACCGGGGAGCTGTTTTTT
TRBD1	TRBV28	-	TRBJ1-1	CASSFAGTANTEAFF	TGTGCCAGCAGTTTCGCCGGGACAGCGAACACTGAAGCTTTCTTT
TRBD2	TRBV2	few	TRBJ2-2	CASGFTGAGGTNTGELFF	TGTGCCAGCGGCTTCACCGGAGCGGGAGGAACGAACACCGGGGAGCTGTTTTTT
-	TRBV3-1/TRBV3-2	-	TRBJ1-1	CASSQDGRVNTEAFF	TGTGCCAGCAGCCAAGACGGCAGGGTGAACACTGAAGCTTTCTTT
-	TRBV7-6	-	TRBJ1-1	CASSLAETVGTEAFF	TGTGCCAGCAGCTTAGCGGAGACGGTTGGTACTGAAGCTTTCTTT
-	TRBV6-2/TRBV6-3	-	TRBJ1-5	CASSTLGSNQPQHF	TGTGCCAGCAGCACACTTGGTAGCAATCAGCCCCAGCATTTT
TRBD2	TRBV2	-	TRBJ2-5	CASSETSGVETQYF	TGTGCCAGCAGTGAAACTAGCGGGGTGGAGACCCAGTACTTC
-	TRBV11-2	-	TRBJ1-6	CASSLEGVRSPLHF	TGTGCCAGCAGCTTAGAAGGGGTTAGGTCACCCCTCCACTTT
-	TRBV19	once	TRBJ1-3	CASSMAGNTIYF	TGTGCCAGTAGTATGGCTGGAAACACCATATATTTT
TRBD2	TRBV6-2/TRBV6-3	-	TRBJ2-7	CASSYSKREGQYEQYF	TGTGCCAGCAGTTACTCGAAACGGGAGGGCCAATACGAGCAGTACTTC
TRBD1	TRBV7-9	-	TRBJ1-3	CASSPDRVKAIYF	TGTGCCAGCAGCCCGGACAGGGTGAAGGCCATATATTTT
-	TRBV28	-	TRBJ2-3	CASSGGGLGTDTQYF	TGTGCCAGCAGTGGAGGGGGGTTAGGCACAGATACGCAGTATTTT
-	TRBV27	-	TRBJ2-5	CASSLSGWETQYF	TGTGCCAGCAGTTTATCGGGTTGGGAGACCCAGTACTTC
-	TRBV4-1	-	TRBJ1-2	CASSQALGGNYGYTF	TGCGCCAGCAGCCAGGCCCTCGGGGGGAACTATGGCTACACCTTC
-	TRBV7-2	-	TRBJ1-1	CASSLAFGGSTEAFF	TGTGCCAGCAGCTTAGCATTCGGGGGGAGCACTGAAGCTTTCTTT
TRBD2	TRBV19	-	TRBJ2-1	CASSRNLGGLGGDEQFF	TGTGCCAGTAGTAGAAACTTGGGGGGACTAGGAGGTGATGAGCAGTTCTTC
-	TRBV18	-	TRBJ2-5	CASSRSQQETQYF	TGTGCCAGCTCTCGAAGCCAACAAGAGACCCAGTACTTC
TRBD1	TRBV5-1	-	TRBJ1-2	CASSQGPGQPYGYTF	TGCGCCAGCAGCCAAGGGCCGGGACAGCCCTATGGCTACACCTTC
-	TRBV19	-	TRBJ1-1	CASSMWGTEAFF	TGTGCCAGTAGTATGTGGGGGACTGAAGCTTTCTTT
-	TRBV29-1	-	TRBJ2-1	CSARGNSYNEQFF	TGCAGCGCCCGGGGGAACTCCTACAATGAGCAGTTCTTC
-	TRBV2	-	TRBJ2-1	CASSEWVARNEQFF	TGTGCCAGCAGTGAATGGGTGGCTAGAAATGAGCAGTTCTTC
TRBD1	TRBV3-1/TRBV3-2	-	TRBJ1-2	CASSRGQIYGYTF	TGTGCCAGCAGCCGGGGACAGATCTATGGCTACACCTTC
-	TRBV20-1	-	TRBJ2-2	CSASSEVAPSGELFF	TGCAGTGCTAGTTCAGAAGTCGCCCCTTCCGGGGAGCTGTTTTTT
-	TRBV19	-	TRBJ2-2	CASSWSGNTVKNTGELFF	TGTGCCAGTAGTTGGTCAGGGAACACCGTCAAGAACACCGGGGAGCTGTTTTTT
-	TRBV19	-	TRBJ1-4	CASTEKSVSEKLFF	TGTGCCAGTACCGAGAAGAGTGTCAGTGAAAAACTGTTTTTT
TRBD2	TRBV6-5	once	TRBJ2-2	CASSYGGLAPGELFF	TGTGCCAGCAGTTACGGGGGACTAGCCCCCGGGGAGCTGTTTTTT
-	TRBV21-1	-	TRBJ2-7	CASSKAPKVGGYTYEQYF	TGTGCCAGCAGCAAAGCCCCGAAAGTGGGGGGATACACCTACGAGCAGTACTTC
-	TRBV5-5	-	TRBJ1-5	CASSLGFNQPQHF	TGTGCCAGCAGCTTGGGGTTTAATCAGCCCCAGCATTTT
-	TRBV5-4	once	TRBJ1-1	CASSLESVNTEAFF	TGTGCCAGCAGCTTGGAATCCGTGAACACTGAAGCTTTCTTT
-	TRBV19	-	TRBJ1-2	CASSMRYWDGGYTF	TGTGCCAGTAGTATGCGGTACTGGGATGGAGGCTACACCTTC
TRBD1	TRBV11-3	-	TRBJ2-3	CASSLRTGGQDTQYF	TGTGCCAGCAGCCTCCGGACAGGGGGTCAGGATACGCAGTATTTT
TRBD2	TRBV12-5	-	TRBJ2-1	CASGLATSGRTHEQFF	TGTGCTAGTGGTTTGGCAACTAGCGGGAGAACCCATGAGCAGTTCTTC
-	TRBV5-1	-	TRBJ1-2	CASSFLSGPTNYGYTF	TGCGCCAGCAGCTTCCTCTCAGGCCCAACTAACTATGGCTACACCTTC
-	TRBV10-1	-	TRBJ2-7	CASSDGRGYSYEQYF	TGCGCCAGCAGTGATGGACGCGGTTACTCCTACGAGCAGTACTTC
TRBD2	TRBV4-2	few	TRBJ2-1	CASSQGGTSGYNEQFF	TGTGCCAGCAGCCAAGGAGGGACTAGCGGGTACAATGAGCAGTTCTTC
TRBD1	TRBV7-2	once	TRBJ2-5	CASSPRDSRVETQYF	TGTGCCAGCAGCCCCAGGGACAGCAGAGTGGAGACCCAGTACTTC
TRBD1	TRBV29-1	-	TRBJ2-3	CSARAGQGTTDTQYF	TGCAGCGCCAGAGCTGGACAGGGAACTACAGATACGCAGTATTTT
TRBD1	TRBV5-6	-	TRBJ1-2	CASSLAGDRPDGYTF	TGTGCCAGCAGCTTGGCCGGGGACAGGCCCGATGGCTACACCTTC
-	TRBV5-6	medium-sized	TRBJ2-1	CASTRAGSDNEQFF	TGTGCCAGCACCAGGGCGGGGTCGGACAATGAGCAGTTCTTC
TRBD1	TRBV6-1	-	TRBJ1-3	CASSERDRAGNTIYF	TGTGCCAGCAGTGAAAGAGACAGGGCAGGAAACACCATATATTTT
-	TRBV28	few	TRBJ1-2	CASRREVSGYTF	TGTGCCAGCAGGCGAGAAGTTAGTGGCTACACCTTC
TRBD1	TRBV19	-	TRBJ1-2	CASSVYRGLDSYGYTF	TGTGCCAGTAGTGTGTACAGGGGGCTAGATTCCTATGGCTACACCTTC
-	TRBV15	-	TRBJ1-5	CATSRDSGGSNQPQHF	TGTGCCACCAGCAGAGATTCGGGCGGTAGCAATCAGCCCCAGCATTTT
-	TRBV5-4	-	TRBJ1-1	CASSQGLNTEAFF	TGTGCCAGCAGCCAGGGCTTGAACACTGAAGCTTTCTTT